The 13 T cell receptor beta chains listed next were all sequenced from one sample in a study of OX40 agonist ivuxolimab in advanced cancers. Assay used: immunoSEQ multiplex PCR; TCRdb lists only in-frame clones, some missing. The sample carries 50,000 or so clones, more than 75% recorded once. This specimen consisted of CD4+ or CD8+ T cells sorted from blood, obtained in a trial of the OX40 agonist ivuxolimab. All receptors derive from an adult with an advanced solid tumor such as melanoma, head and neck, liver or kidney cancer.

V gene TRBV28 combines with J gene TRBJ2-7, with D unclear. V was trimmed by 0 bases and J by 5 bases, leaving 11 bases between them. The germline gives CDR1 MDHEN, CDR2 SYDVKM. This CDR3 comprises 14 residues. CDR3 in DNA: TGTGCCAGCAGTTTATGGGCGGAGAACCACGAGCAGTACTTC. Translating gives CASSLWAENHEQYF.

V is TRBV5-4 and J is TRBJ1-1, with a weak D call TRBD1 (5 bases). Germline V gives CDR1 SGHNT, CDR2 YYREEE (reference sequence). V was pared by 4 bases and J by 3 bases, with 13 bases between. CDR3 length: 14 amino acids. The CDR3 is CASSRGEHHTEAFF. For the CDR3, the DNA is TGTGCCAGCAGCCGGGGGGAGCACCACACTGAAGCTTTCTTT.

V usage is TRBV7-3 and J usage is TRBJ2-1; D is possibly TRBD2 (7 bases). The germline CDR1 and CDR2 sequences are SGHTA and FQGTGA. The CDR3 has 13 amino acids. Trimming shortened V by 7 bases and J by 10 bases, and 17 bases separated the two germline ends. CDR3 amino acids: CASTAGGGGEQFF. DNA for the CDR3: TGTGCCAGCACCGCAGGAGGGGGAGGGGAGCAGTTCTTC.

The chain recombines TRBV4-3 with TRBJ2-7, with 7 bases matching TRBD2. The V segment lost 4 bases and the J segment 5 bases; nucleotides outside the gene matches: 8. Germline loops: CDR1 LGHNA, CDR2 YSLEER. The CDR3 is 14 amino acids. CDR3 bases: TGCGCCAGCAGCCCCTGGGAGCGGGGACACGAGCAGTACTTC. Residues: CASSPWERGHEQYF.

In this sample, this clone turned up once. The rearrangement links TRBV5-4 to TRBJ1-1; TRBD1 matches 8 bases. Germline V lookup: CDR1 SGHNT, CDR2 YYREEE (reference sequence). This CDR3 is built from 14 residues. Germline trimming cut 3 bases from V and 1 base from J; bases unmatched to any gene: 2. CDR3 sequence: CASSWTGSNTEAFF. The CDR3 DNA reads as TGTGCCAGCAGCTGGACAGGGTCGAACACTGAAGCTTTCTTT.

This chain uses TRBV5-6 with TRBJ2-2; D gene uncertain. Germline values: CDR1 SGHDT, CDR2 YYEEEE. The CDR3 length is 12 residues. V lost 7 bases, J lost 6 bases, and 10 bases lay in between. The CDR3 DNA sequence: TGTGCCAGCTTCAAGCCTCCCGGGGAGCTGTTTTTT. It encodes CASFKPPGELFF.

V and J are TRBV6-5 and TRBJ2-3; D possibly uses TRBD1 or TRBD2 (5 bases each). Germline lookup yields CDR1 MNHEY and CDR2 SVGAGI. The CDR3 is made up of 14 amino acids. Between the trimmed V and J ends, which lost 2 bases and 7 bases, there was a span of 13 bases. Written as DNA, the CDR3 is TGTGCCAGCAGTTACCTGGGGGACGCGAATACGCAGTATTTT. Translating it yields CASSYLGDANTQYF.

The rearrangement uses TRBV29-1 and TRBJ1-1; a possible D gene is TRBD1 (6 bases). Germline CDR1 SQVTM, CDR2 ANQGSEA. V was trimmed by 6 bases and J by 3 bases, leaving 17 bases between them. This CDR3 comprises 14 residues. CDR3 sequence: CSVRDTPRHTEAFF. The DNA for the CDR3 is TGCAGCGTGCGGGACACACCACGACACACTGAAGCTTTCTTT.

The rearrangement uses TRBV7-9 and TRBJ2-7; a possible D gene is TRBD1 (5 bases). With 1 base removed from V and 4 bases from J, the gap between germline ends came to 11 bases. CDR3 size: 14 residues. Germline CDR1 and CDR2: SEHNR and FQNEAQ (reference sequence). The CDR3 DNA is TGTGCCAGCAGCTTAGTCGCCCCAGGGTACGAGCAGTACTTC. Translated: CASSLVAPGYEQYF.

Here the CDR3 reads CASSQVLPGLVADTQYF. The CDR3 region has the DNA TGTGCCAGCAGCCAAGTTCTACCGGGACTAGTCGCAGATACGCAGTATTTT. The genes are TRBV4-2 and TRBJ2-3, with TRBD2 matching over 8 bases. The germline CDR1 and CDR2 sequences are LGHNA and YNFKEQ. Unmatched junction bases numbered 10, after V lost 1 base and J lost 4 bases. The CDR3 is 17 residues long.

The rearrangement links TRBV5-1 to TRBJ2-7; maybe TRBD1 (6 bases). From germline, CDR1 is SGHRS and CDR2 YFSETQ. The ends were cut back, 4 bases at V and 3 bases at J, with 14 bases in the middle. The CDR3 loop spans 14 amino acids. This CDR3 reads CASSADRPFYEQYF. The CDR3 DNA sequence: TGCGCCAGCAGCGCCGACAGGCCTTTCTACGAGCAGTACTTC.

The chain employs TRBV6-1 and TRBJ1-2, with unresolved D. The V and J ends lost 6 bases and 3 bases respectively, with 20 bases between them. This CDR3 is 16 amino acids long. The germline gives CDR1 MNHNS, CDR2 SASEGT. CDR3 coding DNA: TGTGCCAGCAGGGAAATCACTGCCTCTCAAGACTATGGCTACACCTTC. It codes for CASREITASQDYGYTF.

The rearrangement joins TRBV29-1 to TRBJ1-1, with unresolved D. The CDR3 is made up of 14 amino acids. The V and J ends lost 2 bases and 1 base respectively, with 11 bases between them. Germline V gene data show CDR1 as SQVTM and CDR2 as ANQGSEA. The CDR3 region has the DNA TGCAGCGTTGAATCCGAGACCCCGAACACTGAAGCTTTCTTT. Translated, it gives CSVESETPNTEAFF.